The entry below describes one T cell receptor (beta chain). It has no known antigen specificity. Base-call qualities are not available, and no considerably larger clone is one nucleotide away. Reads for this sample came from an Illumina MiSeq. The source study handled its data this way. Repertoire diversity was measured with the Shannon-Wiener index computed in VDJtools. A TCRbeta clonotype was considered expanded if its clonotype frequency was 3 or more. Clones were called with MiXCR by TCRdb after fastp trimmed the public reads at Q25, and only in-frame beta chains were retained. Each entry is one CDR3 protein sequence, shown with its most common DNA and genes. The V and J calls shown here were made by TCRdb, not taken from the authors' results. This sample holds several hundred distinct CDR3 sequences; 20% to 25% were observed only once. The leading ten clones occupy around a third of the sample.

Bulk UMI-based TCR sequencing was performed on four sorted CD4+ memory subsets (TCM, TEM, IL-7Rhigh TEMRA, IL-7R- TEMRA) to test a precursor-effector relationship among CD4 cytotoxic T cells. Cells were obtained from peripheral blood mononuclear cells isolated from human blood. This record comes from a study of precursors of human CD4 cytotoxic T cells (dated by TCRdb to 2016 to 2019). Study-level background: In total, CD4+ memory subsets from over 13 donors went into the bulk TCR-seq analysis. Sequences for both the TCRalpha and TCRbeta chains came out of the TCR-seq analysis of about 15 donors (table S7). Overall study outcomes, separate from this receptor: Only about 95% of the 14 donors were included in some bulk TCR-seq comparisons, which suggests that not every subset was available for every donor. A larger fraction of IL-7Rhigh TEMRA clonotypes than of TEM or TCM clonotypes was made up of expanded effector clonotypes. The limitation that the direction of differentiation between precursor and effector cells cannot be definitively established by a human observational design was noted by the authors. IL-7Rhigh and IL-7R- TEMRA subsets showed more restricted TCR repertoires, with lower diversity and more expanded clonotypes, than TCM and TEM subsets.

Per the germline V gene, MDHEN is the CDR1 and SYDVKM is the CDR2. V gives up 3 bases and J gives up 0 bases, and the segment between their germline ends measures 14 bases. Reading from cysteine to phenylalanine, the CDR3 counts 16 amino acids. Only the CDR3 DNA is retained, 48 bases long and in frame from the first base. The TCR originated in a human donor in good health. Recombination joined TRBV28 with TRBJ1-1, with no confidently assigned D gene. What was sequenced was memory CD4+ T cells from blood (PBMCs). The nucleotide sequence reads TGTGCCAGCAGTTTGTATCTCGAAGGGATGAACACTGAAGCTTTCTTT. Its product reads: CASSLYLEGMNTEAFF.